This T cell receptor beta chain is drawn from a study of PD-1 blockade in mismatch repair-deficient tumors. For the study at large: Patients had 12 to 13 mismatch repair-deficient cancer types and were previously treated and progressing. Study observations and caveats: Rapid post-treatment expansion, then contraction, generally preceding radiologic response, marked tumor-resident clones.

Mismatch repair deficiency was confirmed in all patients, by PCR or immunohistochemistry. The table came from immunoSEQ multiplex PCR; TCRdb's copy has only in-frame clones and leaves some out. This sample carries under 75,000 clones, approximately 88% of them seen once, and the ten largest clones take more than 11%. Concerning this clone itself: Its antigen remains unknown.

This clonotype originated in an adult with mismatch repair-deficient cancer. This material consisted of peripheral blood, taken 52 weeks after starting pembrolizumab.

The CDR3 region has the DNA TGTGCCAGTAGTATCGCAGGGACGAACACCGGGGAGCTGTTTTTT. Translating it yields CASSIAGTNTGELFF. The chain carries TRBV19 and TRBJ2-2, with D perhaps TRBD1 (5 bases). CDR1 is LNHDA, CDR2 SQIVND, per germline (reference sequence). The V and J ends lost 3 bases and 0 bases respectively, with 8 bases between them. CDR3 length: 15 residues.